Reported below is one TCR beta chain. Its antigen has not been determined. The sample holds no much larger clone one base away, and base qualities are not on file. The cohort consisted of approximately 690 healthy bone marrow donors. Cohort members were all nominally healthy when sampled, although unrecorded immune exposures were likely present. Of the 710 or so cohort members, about 290 had a positive CMV serostatus and 350 to 450 had a negative one, while no CMV serostatus was recorded for the donor. A peripheral blood sample was provided by each donor, and peripheral blood mononuclear cells were used for TCR beta sequencing. The Qiagen DNeasy Blood Extraction Kit was used to extract genomic DNA from the blood cell samples. To prepare the library, the immunoSEQ multiplex PCR assay was applied. A mixture of 60 forward primers for TCR Vbeta segments and 13 reverse primers for TCR Jbeta segments was used in the multiplex PCR. Amplification of the CDR3 region of rearranged TCR beta genes was performed with a multiplex PCR assay on genomic DNA. On the Illumina HiSeq System, the amplified TCR beta libraries were sequenced as 87-base-pair reads. Regarding the original processing steps: In a later analysis, some 80 million unique TCR beta chains were counted across the roughly 670 repertoires, and roughly 10 million of these chains were shared by at least two donors. Raw reads were error-corrected and collapsed into unique sequences with a nearest-neighbor algorithm that merged closely related sequences to remove PCR and sequencing errors. CDR3 sequences were aligned to IMGT reference sequences to assign V, D and J gene segments. Each retained sequence needed at least a six-nucleotide match to both a V gene segment and a J gene segment. Rearrangements were classified as productive when the CDR3 lacked stop codons and remained in frame with V and J, and all other rearrangements were classified as non-productive. Following IMGT convention, CDR3 was defined as the stretch from the second conserved V-encoded cysteine up to the conserved J-encoded phenylalanine. Sequences without an unambiguous match to a single V gene segment were excluded from the earlier analysis of a few hundred of the donors. In an earlier analysis of more than 500 of the donors, a V segment was called functional when productive rearrangements were above 56.7%, and segregating when the standard deviation between donors exceeded 5%. A statistical classification framework was built to diagnose cytomegalovirus status from the catalog of TCR beta chain sequences. A later analysis assigned V and J genes by comparing TCR nucleotide sequences with IMGT/GENE-DB human TR gene sequences. The TCRdist pipeline was used in a later analysis to assign CDR3 sequences and most-parsimonious VDJ recombination scenarios. In a later analysis, each TCR beta chain was defined by its CDR3 amino acid sequence together with its V-gene family, and reads lacking a unique V-gene family were excluded. A later analysis removed roughly 590 highly shared, low-generation-probability nucleotide sequences to deal with suspected cross-contamination and a sequencing artifact. In a later analysis, a clonal expansion index for each public chain was calculated from normalized within-repertoire ranks of inferred template counts. In a later analysis, generation probabilities were computed using a VDJ recombination model fitted to out-of-frame rearrangements, and the results were checked against IGoR. In a later analysis, hypergeometric tests were used to score TCR-TCR, TCR-HLA and TCR-CMV co-occurrence, with a repertoire-size bias correction applied to TCR pairs. In a later analysis, false discovery rates were estimated by permuting HLA or CMV assignments 20 times. In a later analysis, co-occurring TCRs were grouped using DBSCAN, with TCRdist sequence similarity added in when clustering inside HLA-allele-positive subsets. Repertoires with fewer than 30,000 or more than 120,000 public chains were left out of co-occurrence clustering, as were a handful of repertoires with anomalous nucleotide sharing. TCRdb retrieved this table from immuneACCESS and kept in-frame rearrangements only. Not all clones are present; in checked studies, unresolved V genes account for under half, and no reason is known for the remainder. V, J and clone size reflect that table, while D and trimming were determined from the DNA. This sample holds approximately 150,000 clones; about 85% were observed only once. The ten largest clones take up roughly 3.6% of the sample.

V is shortened by 6 bases, J by 2 bases, and the region joining them spans 14 bases. According to the germline V gene, CDR1 reads SQVTM and CDR2 reads ANQGSEA. The CDR3 measures 15 amino acids from cysteine to phenylalanine. Solely the CDR3 DNA is kept, with 45 bases framed from the first base. This sample was included in a study of cytomegalovirus exposure and HLA in healthy donors (dated by TCRdb to about 2017). Regarding the complete study: In an earlier analysis of 550 to 750 of the donors, less than 350 Gb of sequence data and 100 million or so unique TCR beta sequences from about 190 million T cells were reported. About 300 gigabases of sequencing data and some 85 million unique TCR sequences were included in an early release covering roughly 700 HLA-typed donors. Of the roughly 400 genotyped donors, approximately 83% fell in the genetic ancestry cluster associated with self-reported Caucasian donors. The study aimed to test whether signatures of past pathogen exposure could be identified by cataloging public T cell receptors. The study profiled the T cell repertoires of about 720 subjects by immunosequencing and related them to cytomegalovirus serostatus. In addition to the first cohort of approximately 670 subjects, a separate validation cohort of approximately 130 different subjects was used. To predict cytomegalovirus infection status, the study brought together high-throughput TCR immunosequencing, statistical association of individual TCRs with disease status, and machine learning. A later analysis re-examined previously published TCR beta repertoires from more than 600 donors and added high-resolution HLA genotyping to investigate patterns of TCR occurrence. In the later analysis, no new phenotypic data were used to find candidate immune exposures; instead, reliance was placed on TCR beta sequences and their occurrence across donors. An earlier analysis of about 620 of the donors applied high-throughput TCR beta sequencing to assess whether each TCR beta V gene segment acted as functional or pseudogenic. Alongside the repertoire data, information on donor age, sex, ethnicity and CMV serostatus was compiled. A later genetic analysis used genome-wide SNP genotypes for about three fifths of the 666 donors, treating that subset as a discovery cohort. All discovery cohort repertoires had been generated on a single sequencing platform. HLA typing included class I and class II loci at four-digit resolution. The number of typed donors differed by locus: about 620-640 for A, B, C, DRB1 and DQB1; approximately 530 for DQA1; some 610 for DPA1; and roughly 490 for DPB1. Roughly five DR-DQ haplotypes were handled as single units for association and clustering, since linkage in the cohort was strong. Across some 400 genotyped donors of the cohort, an average of about 240,000 unique TCR beta nucleotide sequences per donor were sequenced, and around 19% of those sequences were non-productive. What the authors observed across the whole study: Compared with equally common non-associated chains, HLA-associated TCR beta chains in a later analysis were more clonally expanded and had lower generation probabilities. Because some donors lacked HLA typing at each locus, the association tests relied only on the typed subset. A later genetic analysis associated a missense DCLRE1C variant with V-gene and J-gene trimming of TCR beta chains, and an independent cohort replicated the association. When HLA alleles, especially DR and DQ, strongly co-occurred, TCR associations were difficult to assign to individual alleles. For the cohort, immune exposure information was limited to CMV serostatus. A later analysis associated about 17,000 TCR beta sequences with specific HLA alleles at a false discovery rate of 0.05. A later analysis reported that several top co-occurrence clusters appeared linked to parvovirus B19, influenza, CMV and Epstein-Barr virus. A later genetic analysis reported fewer N-insertions in productive TCRs among donors in an Asian-associated ancestry cluster than the roughly 700-donor mean. Roughly uniform sequencing depth across donors was assumed in presence/absence analyses, although this assumption may not hold. In an earlier analysis of around 600 of the donors, most TCR beta V segments appeared in productive rearrangements about 87% or about 30% of the time, broadly matching IMGT annotations. Three of the identified cytomegalovirus-associated TCR beta chains were confirmed in vitro to be specific for cytomegalovirus antigens. Because counts were too low, more than 15 rarely observed V segments, including chromosome 9 orphons, were left out of the earlier analysis of 587 of the donors. A further reported finding was that TCR beta sequences accurately predicted the HLA-A and HLA-B alleles for most subjects in the first cohort. According to a later analysis, most CMV-associated TCR beta chains appeared to be HLA-restricted, and the HLA associations seemed to be driven largely by CMV exposure. Most TCR sequences were seen in very few donors, while some public TCRs were found in many individuals. The sequencing pipeline was judged likely to have produced a cluster of highly shared sequence variants as a technical artifact. It was suggested by the authors that the approach could potentially be generalized to other disease states and immunological phenotypes. In a later analysis, TCR association rates were found to vary across HLA loci, with the most associated TCRs seen for DRB1 alleles and the fewest for HLA-C alleles. Some IMGT-functional V segments, including TRBV6-2 and TRBV6-3, could not be told apart with the 87-base-pair reads, so those segments were excluded. The study gave a list of about 170 TCR beta chains associated with cytomegalovirus. This cohort had only TCR beta chains sequenced, and the lack of alpha or paired-chain data limited which features could be detected. Cytomegalovirus status was reported to be diagnosed by the classifier with high specificity and sensitivity in both the original and validation cohorts. Linkage disequilibrium might explain the correlated functional status among segregating V segments, but an unknown experimental factor could not be ruled out.

The rearranged segments are TRBV29-1 and TRBJ2-6, and perhaps TRBD2 as D gene, on 6 matching bases. The TCR originated in a human donor in good health. Sequenced sample: PBMCs. The DNA is as follows: TGCAGCGTCTCGGGACTGTCCGCTGGGGCCAACGTCCTGACTTTC. This is translated as CSVSGLSAGANVLTF.